The 5 T cell receptor beta chains below all came from one sample that was sequenced in a study of cytomegalovirus exposure and HLA in healthy donors. PCR employed 60 Vbeta and 13 Jbeta primers. The repertoire was sequenced with immunoSEQ multiplex PCR; TCRdb's copy has only in-frame clones and lacks some. Of tens of thousands of clones in the sample, more than 80% were seen once. Sequenced: PBMCs. Receptors originate from a human donor in good health.

This clone was recorded a few times. This chain joins TRBV29-1 and TRBJ2-3, with D maybe TRBD2 (6 bases). The CDR3 contains 14 residues. Germline V gives CDR1 SQVTM, CDR2 ANQGSEA. Trimming cost V 4 bases and J 5 bases, with 16 bases left between them. The CDR3 sequence is CSVVSRGYGDTQYF. CDR3 coding DNA: TGCAGCGTTGTTAGCCGGGGGTACGGAGATACGCAGTATTTT.

In DNA form, the CDR3 reads TGCGCCAGCAGCTGGCTACAGGGAGGGCTCGAGCAGTACTTC. It yields the protein CASSWLQGGLEQYF. This chain links TRBV5-1 with TRBJ2-7, with D possibly TRBD2 on 7 matching bases. The CDR3 has 14 residues. Per the germline V gene, CDR1 is SGHRS and CDR2 is YFSETQ. Trimming took 3 bases from V and 6 from J, leaving 16 bases between them.

The chain employs TRBV19 and TRBJ1-5; maybe TRBD1 (6 bases). The CDR3 loop spans 13 amino acids. V gave up 5 bases and J gave up 4 bases, with 9 bases separating them. Looked up from germline, CDR1 is LNHDA and CDR2 is SQIVND (reference sequence). The CDR3 region is CASSAQGNQPQHF. The CDR3 DNA reads TGTGCCAGTAGTGCACAGGGAAATCAGCCCCAGCATTTT.

A word on this clone: At one end, the junction sequence differs from germline, possibly due to a read error. This sequence joins TRBV19 and TRBJ2-3; D is perhaps TRBD1 (6 bases). Germline CDR1 is LNHDA and CDR2 is SQIVND (reference sequence). The CDR3 is 11 amino acids. This CDR3 reads CATSDRDTQYF. CDR3 nucleotide sequence: TGTGCCACTAGTGACAGGGATACGCAGTATTTT.

The CDR3 nucleotides are TGTGCCAGCAGTCGACAGGGGGGGCCCCAGCATTTT. The encoded protein is CASSRQGGPQHF. This chain joins TRBV25-1 and TRBJ1-5; 9 positions agree with TRBD1. CDR1 is MGHDK, CDR2 SYGVNS, per germline. V shed 5 bases and J 9 bases; nucleotides not matched to a gene: 2. CDR3 length: 12 amino acids. Full variable domain (outside the CDR3, taken from reference TRBV25-1 and TRBJ1-5): EADIYQTPRYLVIGTGKKITLECSQTMGHDKMYWYQQDPGMELHLIHYSYGVNSTEKGDLSSESTVSRIRTEHFPLTLESARPSHTSQYLCASSRQGGPQHFGDGTRLSIL.